This TCR beta chain was identified during a study of vaccination and CD4 T cells after COVID-19. This clonotype was recorded a few times. The antigen is undetermined. Regarding the study as a whole: Among reactive clones from convalescent patients, a median about 86% appeared only post-vaccination.

As for treatment: roughly ten-day PBMC culture with coronavirus spike peptide pools or control peptides (ViraFEST assay). Once obtained from cultured CD4+ T cells, the DNA was sequenced using the Oncomine TCR Beta short-read assay. Via MiXCR, TCRdb re-called the PCR reads, giving one row per CDR3 protein. The sample contains about 2,700 distinct CDR3 sequences, around 34% of which appear only once. The specimen was CD4+ T cells from blood, cultured in vitro. The TCR was taken from a human donor who had recovered from COVID-19.

The CDR3 sequence is CASSYSRDRVLSNQPQHF. The CDR3, as DNA: TGTGCCAGCAGTTACTCCCGGGACAGGGTTTTGAGCAATCAGCCCCAGCATTTT. The chain employs TRBV6-5 and TRBJ1-5; 9 positions agree with TRBD1. This CDR3 is built from 18 residues. The germline V gene encodes CDR1 MNHEY and CDR2 SVGAGI. The junction had 7 bases not matched to a gene; V was cut back by 0 bases and J by 1 base.